Listed here are 6 T cell receptor beta chains from one sample, sequenced in a study of spatial heterogeneity in lung cancer. TCRdb ran MiXCR on the 5' RACE reads and lists one entry per CDR3 protein. Among tens of thousands of distinct CDR3 sequences listed, approximately 5.7% were seen once. Described time point: sample taken at primary tumor resection. Material for sequencing was whole RNA from tumor, nontumor lung or frozen PBMC, left unsorted. Sequenced material: PBMCs, taken at surgery. Source of these receptors: a male donor with early-stage non-small cell lung cancer.

This clonotype has more than one count but fewer than ten. CDR3: CATSRQGTYNEQFF. Written as DNA, the CDR3 is TGTGCCACCAGCAGACAGGGAACATACAATGAGCAGTTCTTC. The gene calls are TRBV15 and TRBJ2-1; a weak D match, TRBD1 (5 bases). Per germline, CDR1 LNHNV and CDR2 YYDKDF (reference sequence). V was clipped by 2 bases and J by 4 bases, with 9 bases between them. The length of the CDR3 is 14 residues. Based on the CDR3 plus reference TRBV15 and TRBJ2-1, the full variable domain is DAMVIQNPRYQVTQFGKPVTLSCSQTLNHNVMYWYQQKSSQAPKLLFHYYDKDFNNEADTPDNFQSRRPNTSFCFLDIRSPGLGDTAMYLCATSRQGTYNEQFFGPGTRLTVL.

The rearrangement joins TRBV29-1 to TRBJ2-3, with 13 bases fitting TRBD2. Trimming at V came to 5 bases and at J to 4 bases, leaving 6 bases not matched to a gene. Looked up from germline, CDR1 is SQVTM and CDR2 is ANQGSEA. This CDR3 is built from 15 residues. CDR3 in amino acids: CSVLGLAGSPDTQYF. Here the CDR3 DNA reads TGCAGCGTTTTGGGACTAGCGGGAAGTCCAGATACGCAGTATTTT.

This clonotype appeared many times. The chain joins TRBV27 to TRBJ1-5; TRBD1 matches 9 bases. This CDR3 spans 12 amino acids. Unmatched junction bases numbered 3, after V lost 7 bases and J lost 8 bases. CDR1 is MNHEY, CDR2 SMNVEV, per germline (reference sequence). CDR3 coding DNA: TGTGCCAGCAAGACAGGGGGTAAGCCCCAGCATTTT. Translated, it gives CASKTGGKPQHF.

The table lists this clonotype with many counts. V is TRBV4-1 and J is TRBJ2-7; D unresolved. The CDR3 extends over 12 amino acids. Germline V lookup: CDR1 MGHRA, CDR2 YSYEKL. With 0 bases removed from V and 3 bases from J, the gap between germline ends came to 3 bases. CDR3 coding DNA: TGCGCCAGCAGCCAAGATGGCTACGAGCAGTACTTC. It yields the protein CASSQDGYEQYF.

The table lists this clonotype with many counts. This chain joins TRBV19 and TRBJ2-5; unclear D gene. CDR1 is LNHDA, CDR2 SQIVND, per germline (reference sequence). There are 19 residues in the CDR3. V was shortened by 4 bases and J by 0 bases, with 24 bases between the two germline ends. The CDR3 spells CASSNWAWEDDEYQETQYF. In DNA form, the CDR3 reads TGTGCCAGTAGTAACTGGGCTTGGGAAGATGATGAGTACCAAGAGACCCAGTACTTC. The full variable domain, completed using reference TRBV19 and TRBJ2-5, is DGGITQSPKYLFRKEGQNVTLSCEQNLNHDAMYWYRQDPGQGLRLIYYSQIVNDFQKGDIAEGYSVSREKKESFPLTVTSAQKNPTAFYLCASSNWAWEDDEYQETQYFGPGTRLLVL.

The sample holds many counts of this clonotype. V and J are TRBV5-1 and TRBJ1-1; D is possibly TRBD1 (5 bases). V was clipped by 2 bases and J by 1 base, with 6 bases between them. CDR1 and CDR2 from the germline V gene are SGHRS and YFSETQ. This CDR3 is 13 amino acids long. The CDR3 DNA is TGCGCCAGCAGCTTTACAGGGAACACTGAAGCTTTCTTT. Amino acids: CASSFTGNTEAFF.